The TCR beta chain described here comes from a study of radiotherapy plus CTLA-4 blockade in lung cancer listed by TCRdb under 2018. Study-wide context: Objective responses occurred in roughly 19% of enrolled patients, and 30% to 35% achieved disease control.

On the study overall, not on this receptor specifically: After treatment with radiotherapy and ipilimumab, TCR clones that originated in tumors expanded in peripheral blood. Increased serum interferon-beta after radiation, together with early dynamic changes in blood T cell clones, were reported to be the strongest predictors of response.

Focal radiation therapy combined with CTLA-4 blockade (ipilimumab) was tested in patients with chemo-refractory metastatic non-small-cell lung cancer. The CDR3 holds 16 amino acids from the cysteine to the phenylalanine. Only the CDR3 part of the read is kept: 48 bases, read in frame from the first base. CDR1 SGHTA and CDR2 FQGNSA were looked up in the germline V gene. Library preparation employed the immunoSEQ multiplex PCR assay. Held by TCRdb, this immuneACCESS table contains in-frame sequences only and omits some clones. Under half of the omission traces to an unresolved V gene where checked; the cause of the rest is unknown. The table for this sample lists roughly 62,000 clones; roughly 80% of them were counted only once. Approximately 4% of the sample is taken by the ten largest. With respect to this clone: This clone's antigen is unknown. One end of the junction fails to match germline, which may point to a read error.

This specimen consisted of peripheral blood, obtained from a patient treated with radiotherapy plus ipilimumab. This TCR came from a human donor with non-small cell lung cancer who had a complete response to radiotherapy plus ipilimumab. The V gene is TRBV7-2 and the J gene is TRBJ2-2; TRBD2 aligns with 8 central bases. In nucleotides, the sequence is TGTGCCAGCAGCATAGCGGGATTCGCGAACACCGGGGAGCTGTTTTTT. It codes for CASSIAGFANTGELFF.